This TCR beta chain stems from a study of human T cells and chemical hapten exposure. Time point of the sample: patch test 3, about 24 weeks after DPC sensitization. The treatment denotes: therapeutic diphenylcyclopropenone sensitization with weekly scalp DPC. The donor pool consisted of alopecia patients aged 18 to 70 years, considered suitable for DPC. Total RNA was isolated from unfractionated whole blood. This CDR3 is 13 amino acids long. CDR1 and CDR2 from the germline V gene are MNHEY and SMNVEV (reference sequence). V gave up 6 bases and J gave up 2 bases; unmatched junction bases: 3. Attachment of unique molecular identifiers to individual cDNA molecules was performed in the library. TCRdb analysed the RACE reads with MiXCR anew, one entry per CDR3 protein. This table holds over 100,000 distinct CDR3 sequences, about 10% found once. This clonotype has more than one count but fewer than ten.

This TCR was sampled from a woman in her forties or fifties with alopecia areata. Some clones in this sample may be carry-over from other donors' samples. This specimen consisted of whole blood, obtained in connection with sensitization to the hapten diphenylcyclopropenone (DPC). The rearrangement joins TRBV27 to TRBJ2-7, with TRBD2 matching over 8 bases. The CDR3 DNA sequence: TGTGCCAGCAGGCCGGGGGGGGCCTACGAGCAGTACTTC. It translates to CASRPGGAYEQYF.